The next 15 T cell receptor beta chains were all read from a single sample in a study of CD8 T cells in ankylosing spondylitis. Study results and caveats: A motif in TCR beta, a set of 8 or 9 highly homologous variants, appeared characteristic of ankylosing spondylitis blood.

No antigen is known for these receptors. TCRdb passed the 5' RACE reads through MiXCR, listing each CDR3 protein once. The repertoire has 500,000 to 550,000 distinct CDR3 sequences, about 12% of them found once; the top ten carry almost 7%. Sequencing input: blood, either unsorted or a sorted T cell fraction (not recorded which). The receptor set was obtained from a male donor with ankylosing spondylitis.

The chain couples TRBV9 to TRBJ2-7; 9 bases map to TRBD2. The length of the CDR3 is 15 residues. CDR1 and CDR2 from the germline V gene are SGDLS and YYNGEE. Trimming at V came to 0 bases and at J to 2 bases, leaving 3 bases not matched to a gene. This CDR3 is CASSVGASGAYEQYF. DNA of the CDR3: TGTGCCAGCAGCGTAGGGGCTAGCGGGGCCTACGAGCAGTACTTC.

This clonotype was seen at least ten times. The chain is built from TRBV4-1 and TRBJ2-1; the match to TRBD1 covers 7 bases. V gave up 4 bases and J gave up 7 bases; unmatched junction bases: 7. The germline CDR1 and CDR2 sequences are MGHRA and YSYEKL. This CDR3 region has 14 residues. The CDR3 is CASSRTGPRNEQFF. The CDR3 nucleotides read TGCGCCAGCAGCCGGACAGGCCCTCGGAATGAGCAGTTCTTC.

This clonotype showed up just a few times. V gene TRBV14 combines with J gene TRBJ1-2, with TRBD1 identical over 7 bases. With 4 bases clipped from V and 7 bases from J, the junction kept 9 bases outside the gene matches. Germline-derived CDR1 and CDR2 are SGHDN and FVKESK. The CDR3 is made up of 14 amino acids. The CDR3 DNA reads as TGTGCCAGCAGCCCCCGAGGGACAGTCCGTGGCTACACCTTC. It is translated as CASSPRGTVRGYTF. The complete variable domain, with remaining parts taken from reference TRBV14 and TRBJ1-2, reads EAGVTQFPSHSVIEKGQTVTLRCDPISGHDNLYWYRRVMGKEIKFLLHFVKESKQDESGMPNNRFLAERTGGTYSTLKVQPAELEDSGVYFCASSPRGTVRGYTFGSGTRLTVV.

This chain joins TRBV5-1 and TRBJ2-1; TRBD1 matches at 7 bases. The germline gives CDR1 SGHRS, CDR2 YFSETQ. The CDR3 totals 15 residues. J was trimmed by 3 bases and V by 4 bases; bases with no gene match: 7. In nucleotides, the CDR3 is TGCGCCAGCAGCCCTACCGGGACAGACTACAATGAGCAGTTCTTC. This sequence encodes CASSPTGTDYNEQFF.

The chain recombines TRBV12-3 or TRBV12-4 with TRBJ2-7; TRBD2 might be the D (5 bases). The V and J ends lost 3 bases and 2 bases respectively, with 8 bases between them. The CDR3 loop spans 13 amino acids. CDR3 amino acids: CASSFGEPYEQYF. The CDR3 nucleotides read TGTGCCAGCAGTTTTGGGGAGCCCTACGAGCAGTACTTC.

The CDR3: CASSFTREAGNTIYF. The CDR3 nucleotides are TGTGCCAGCAGCTTTACCCGTGAAGCTGGAAACACCATATATTTT. This chain connects TRBV7-9 to TRBJ1-3; no clear D. Trimming cost V 3 bases and J 2 bases, with 11 bases left between them. CDR1 SEHNR and CDR2 FQNEAQ come from the germline V gene (reference sequence). This CDR3 is built from 15 residues.

J is TRBJ2-1 and V is TRBV5-1, with unresolved D. V was pared by 7 bases and J by 3 bases, with 14 bases between. The CDR3 is made up of 14 amino acids. Germline CDR1 SGHRS, CDR2 YFSETQ. As DNA, the CDR3 is TGCGCCAGCGCCCCAGAGGCGGACTACAATGAGCAGTTCTTC. Encoded protein: CASAPEADYNEQFF.

The chain uses TRBV5-1 and TRBJ1-5, with D unclear. CDR3 length: 14 residues. Germline values: CDR1 SGHRS, CDR2 YFSETQ. Trimming took off 4 bases at V and 0 bases at J, with 8 bases between the two ends. In nucleotides, the CDR3 is TGCGCCAGCAGCGCGGGCTCTAGCAATCAGCCCCAGCATTTT. It is translated as CASSAGSSNQPQHF.

The chain uses TRBV27 and TRBJ2-1; D remains unclear. The V gene's germline CDR1 is MNHEY and CDR2 SMNVEV (reference sequence). The V end lost 0 bases, the J end lost 2 bases, and 14 bases lay between the germline ends. The CDR3 is 17 amino acids. CDR3 in amino acids: CASSLSGVTEAYNEQFF. CDR3 DNA: TGTGCCAGCAGTTTATCAGGTGTAACAGAAGCCTACAATGAGCAGTTCTTC.

The chain employs TRBV11-2 and TRBJ2-5, with 9 bases aligning to TRBD1. Germline V gives CDR1 SGHAT, CDR2 FQNNGV. J lost 2 bases, V lost 5 bases, and 12 bases had no gene match. The CDR3 is made up of 17 amino acids. The CDR3: CASSGPGTGFGQETQYF. The CDR3 DNA reads TGTGCCAGCAGCGGACCCGGGACAGGGTTCGGGCAAGAGACCCAGTACTTC.

This clonotype was counted only a few times. V is TRBV5-1 and J is TRBJ2-1, with a tentative D call TRBD2 (6 bases). Trimming shortened V by 4 bases and J by 0 bases, and 11 bases separated the two germline ends. CDR1 and CDR2 from the germline V gene are SGHRS and YFSETQ. CDR3 size: 15 residues. The CDR3 loop reads CASSPSGVSYNEQFF. In nucleotides, the CDR3 is TGCGCCAGCAGCCCCTCGGGGGTCTCCTACAATGAGCAGTTCTTC.

This clonotype was detected a few times. V and J are TRBV11-3 and TRBJ1-6; no definite D call. V lost 0 bases and J 9 bases, leaving 6 bases between the germline ends. This CDR3 is 13 amino acids long. Germline assignment: CDR1 SGHNT and CDR2 YENEEA. The chain's CDR3 is CASSLEMASPLHF. In DNA, the CDR3 is TGTGCCAGCAGCTTAGAGATGGCTTCACCCCTCCACTTT.

This clonotype came up many times. The chain has TRBV29-1 and TRBJ2-5, with D hard to call. The CDR3 loop spans 14 amino acids. The germline V gene has CDR1 SQVTM and CDR2 ANQGSEA. V was clipped by 5 bases and J by 2 bases, with 15 bases between them. The CDR3 DNA reads TGCAGCGTTCCTGGATGGCAGTTACAAGAGACCCAGTACTTC. It specifies CSVPGWQLQETQYF.

This clonotype was seen a handful of times. The CDR3 DNA reads as TGCGCCAGCAGCTCCGAGTTCAACCCGGGACAGGGACCTTACAATGAGCAGTTCTTC. It is translated as CASSSEFNPGQGPYNEQFF. The chain is built from TRBV5-1 and TRBJ2-1, with 9 bases lining up with TRBD1. The CDR3 totals 19 residues. Trimming removed 3 bases from V and 4 bases from J; junction bases left unmatched: 17. Germline V gene sequence: CDR1 SGHRS, CDR2 YFSETQ.

This clonotype has ten or more counts. The rearrangement joins TRBV20-1 to TRBJ2-7; 10 bases align to TRBD1. The CDR3 extends over 15 amino acids. V trimming: 0 bases; J trimming: 4 bases; junction bases outside the gene matches: 6. Germline values: CDR1 DFQATT, CDR2 SNEGSKA (reference sequence). CDR3 coding DNA: TGCAGTGCTAGAGATCCGGGACAGGGGTTTTACGAGCAGTACTTC. Encoded protein: CSARDPGQGFYEQYF.